These 13 T cell receptor beta chains share one sample of origin, sequenced in a study of T cell responses to AZD1222 COVID-19 vaccine. Only in-frame clones appear in the TCRdb table, and some are missing; sequencing was by immunoSEQ multiplex PCR. This sample has more than 90,000 clones; about 86% occur once, and the top ten carry 1.4%. The specimen was peripheral blood, collected on day 0 of AZD1222 vaccination. These receptors all stem from an adult in good health.

A few counts support this clone. V is TRBV6-4 and J is TRBJ1-6; tentative D call: TRBD1 (6 bases). Germline CDR1 is MRHNA and CDR2 is SNTAGT. The CDR3 sequence is 16 residues long. With 0 bases removed from V and 9 bases from J, the gap between germline ends came to 15 bases. CDR3 DNA sequence: TGTGCCAGCAGTGACTCGGGACAAGGGAGGGGTTCACCCCTCCACTTT. It encodes CASSDSGQGRGSPLHF.

The rearrangement links TRBV6-6 to TRBJ2-7, with D possibly being TRBD1 or TRBD2 (5 bases each). The V end was cut by 5 bases, the J end by 4 bases, with 12 bases between. The CDR3 is made up of 13 amino acids. Germline CDR1 reads MNHNY; CDR2 reads SVGAGI (reference sequence). CDR3 DNA: TGTGCCAGCAGTCAAAGGGACGGGTACGAGCAGTACTTC. Its protein product is CASSQRDGYEQYF.

V usage is TRBV5-1 and J usage is TRBJ1-3; no clear D. V gave up 0 bases and J gave up 2 bases, with 12 bases separating them. Germline V lookup: CDR1 SGHRS, CDR2 YFSETQ. CDR3 size: 16 residues. The CDR3 region is CASSLGEISTGNTIYF. CDR3 sequence (DNA): TGCGCCAGCAGCTTGGGGGAAATCTCTACTGGAAACACCATATATTTT.

In its sample, this clone was seen once. This rearrangement joins TRBV18 to TRBJ2-3, with 10 bases fitting TRBD2. The V and J ends lost 2 bases and 2 bases, in that order; junction bases with no gene match: 1. This CDR3 contains 15 residues. Germline V gene data show CDR1 as KGHSH and CDR2 as LQKENI. CDR3 protein: CASSPGLADTDTQYF. CDR3 bases: TGTGCCAGCTCACCAGGACTAGCGGACACAGATACGCAGTATTTT.

The chain combines TRBV6-2 or TRBV6-3 with TRBJ1-6; D not resolved. V shed 1 base and J shed 9 bases, with 4 bases lying between them. From germline, CDR1 is MNHEY and CDR2 SVGEGT. The CDR3 loop spans 12 amino acids. CDR3 in amino acids: CASSYWTSPLHF. CDR3 coding DNA: TGTGCCAGCAGTTACTGGACTTCACCCCTCCACTTT.

This chain joins TRBV30 and TRBJ1-6, with TRBD1 matching 9 bases. V was pared by 3 bases and J by 7 bases, with 4 bases of the junction left unmatched. Germline V gives CDR1 GTSNPN, CDR2 SVGIG (reference sequence). This CDR3 has 14 residues. Written as DNA, the CDR3 is TGTGCCTGGAGCCGGGACAGGGCAAATTCACCCCTCCACTTT. It translates to CAWSRDRANSPLHF. The full variable domain, completed using reference TRBV30 and TRBJ1-6, is SQTIHQWPATLVQPVGSPLSLECTVEGTSNPNLYWYRQAAGRGLQLLFYSVGIGQISSEVPQNLSASRPQDRQFILSSKKLLLSDSGFYLCAWSRDRANSPLHFGNGTRLTVT.

The chain links TRBV2 to TRBJ2-5; possibly TRBD2 for D (5 bases). The CDR3 length is 15 residues. Trimming removed 4 bases at V and 0 bases at J, with 12 bases between. Per the germline V gene, CDR1 is SNHLY and CDR2 is FYNNEI. Written as DNA, the CDR3 is TGTGCCAGCAGTGGAACGGGGTGGGACCAAGAGACCCAGTACTTC. This sequence encodes CASSGTGWDQETQYF.

V and J are TRBV19 and TRBJ1-4; the D gene is possibly TRBD1 (5 bases). Trimming took off 5 bases at V and 0 bases at J, with 10 bases between the two ends. Looked up from germline, CDR1 is LNHDA and CDR2 is SQIVND (reference sequence). CDR3 length: 15 residues. The CDR3 sequence: CASSRQFATNEKLFF. CDR3 nucleotides: TGTGCCAGTAGTCGACAGTTTGCAACTAATGAAAAACTGTTTTTT. The full variable domain, its missing parts supplied by reference TRBV19 and TRBJ1-4, is DGGITQSPKYLFRKEGQNVTLSCEQNLNHDAMYWYRQDPGQGLRLIYYSQIVNDFQKGDIAEGYSVSREKKESFPLTVTSAQKNPTAFYLCASSRQFATNEKLFFGSGTQLSVL.

This chain uses TRBV2 with TRBJ1-5, with D hard to call. This CDR3 is 14 amino acids long. The germline CDR1 and CDR2 sequences are SNHLY and FYNNEI. V lost 2 bases and J lost 0, with 5 bases in between. The chain's CDR3 is CASSELTSNQPQHF. For the CDR3, the DNA is TGTGCCAGCAGTGAACTAACTAGCAATCAGCCCCAGCATTTT.

This clone was seen ten or more times. The junction departs from germline at one end; a sequencing error may be responsible. The V and J genes are TRBV28 and TRBJ1-1; D gene unclear. CDR1 is MDHEN and CDR2 is SYDVKM in the germline V gene. The CDR3 is 12 amino acids. CDR3 bases: TGTGCCAGCAGGATGGTGAATACTGAAGCTTTCTTT. Amino acids: CASRMVNTEAFF.

This clone was recorded only once. The chain uses TRBV29-1 and TRBJ2-2; 12 bases align to TRBD2. Losses at the gene ends were 3 bases for V and 5 bases for J; bases not matched to a gene: 4. Germline CDR1 is SQVTM and CDR2 is ANQGSEA. This CDR3 contains 15 residues. The CDR3 region is CSVEGTSGQTGELFF. CDR3 sequence (DNA): TGCAGCGTTGAGGGGACTAGCGGGCAAACCGGGGAGCTGTTTTTT.

This clone was seen more than once but under ten times. V gene TRBV6-5 combines with J gene TRBJ1-4; 8 nucleotides align to TRBD1. Germline V CDR1 and CDR2: MNHEY, SVGAGI. J gave up 5 bases and V 5 bases, and 7 bases lay outside the gene matches. The CDR3 is 15 residues long. CDR3 sequence (DNA): TGTGCCAGCAGTCCAAACCGACAGGGGAATGAAAAACTGTTTTTT. It specifies CASSPNRQGNEKLFF.

The J gene is TRBJ2-4, the V gene TRBV5-4; either TRBD1 or TRBD2 may fit D (5 bases each). This CDR3 is built from 16 residues. With 0 bases removed from V and 0 bases from J, the gap between germline ends came to 10 bases. Germline CDR1 SGHNT, CDR2 YYREEE (reference sequence). The CDR3 sequence is CASSLGRGLAKNIQYF. In nucleotides, the CDR3 is TGTGCCAGCAGCTTGGGTCGGGGCCTAGCCAAAAACATTCAGTACTTC.